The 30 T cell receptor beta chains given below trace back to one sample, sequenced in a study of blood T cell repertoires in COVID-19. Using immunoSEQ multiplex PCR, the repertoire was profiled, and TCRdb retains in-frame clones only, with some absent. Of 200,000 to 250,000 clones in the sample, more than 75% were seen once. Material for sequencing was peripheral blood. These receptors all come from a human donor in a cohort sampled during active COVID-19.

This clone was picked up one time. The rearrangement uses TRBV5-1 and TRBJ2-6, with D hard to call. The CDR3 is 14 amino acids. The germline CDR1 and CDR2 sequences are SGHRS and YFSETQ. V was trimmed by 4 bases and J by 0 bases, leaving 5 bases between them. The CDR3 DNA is TGCGCCAGCAGCGACACCTCTGGGGCCAACGTCCTGACTTTC. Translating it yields CASSDTSGANVLTF.

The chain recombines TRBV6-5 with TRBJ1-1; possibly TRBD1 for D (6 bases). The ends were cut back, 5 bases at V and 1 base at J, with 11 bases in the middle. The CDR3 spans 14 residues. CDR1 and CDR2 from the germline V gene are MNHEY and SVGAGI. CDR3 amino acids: CASSTGQSNTEAFF. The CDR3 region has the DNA TGTGCCAGCAGTACCGGACAGTCGAACACTGAAGCTTTCTTT.

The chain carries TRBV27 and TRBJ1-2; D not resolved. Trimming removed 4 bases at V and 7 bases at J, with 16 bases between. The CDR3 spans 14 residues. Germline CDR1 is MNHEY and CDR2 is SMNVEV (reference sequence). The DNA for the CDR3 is TGTGCCAGCAGTTCCAGTCCTCGGGTCTCTGGCTACACCTTC. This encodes CASSSSPRVSGYTF.

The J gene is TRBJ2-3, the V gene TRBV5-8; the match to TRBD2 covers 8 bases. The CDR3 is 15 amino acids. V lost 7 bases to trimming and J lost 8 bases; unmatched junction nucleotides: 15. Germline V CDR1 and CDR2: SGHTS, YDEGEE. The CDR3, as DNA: TGTGCCAGCCCCTGGGGGCCTAGCGGGCCGGGTACGCAGTATTTT. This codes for CASPWGPSGPGTQYF.

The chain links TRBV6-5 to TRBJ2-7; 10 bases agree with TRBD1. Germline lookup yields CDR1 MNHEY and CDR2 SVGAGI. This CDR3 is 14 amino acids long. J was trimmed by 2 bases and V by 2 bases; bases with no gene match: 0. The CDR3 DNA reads TGTGCCAGCAGTTACGGACAGGGGGCCTACGAGCAGTACTTC. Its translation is CASSYGQGAYEQYF.

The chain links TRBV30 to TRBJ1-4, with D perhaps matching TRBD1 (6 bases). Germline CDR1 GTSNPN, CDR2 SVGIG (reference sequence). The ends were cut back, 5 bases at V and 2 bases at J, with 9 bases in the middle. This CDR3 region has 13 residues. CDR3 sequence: CAWSRGTNEKLFF. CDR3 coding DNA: TGTGCCTGGTCCAGGGGCACTAATGAAAAACTGTTTTTT.

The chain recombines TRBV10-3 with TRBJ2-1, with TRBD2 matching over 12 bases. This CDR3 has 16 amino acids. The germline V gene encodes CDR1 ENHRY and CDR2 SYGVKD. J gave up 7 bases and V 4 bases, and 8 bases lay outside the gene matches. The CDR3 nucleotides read TGTGCCATCAGTGGGTTGACTAGCGGGAGCGTGAATGAGCAGTTCTTC. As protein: CAISGLTSGSVNEQFF.

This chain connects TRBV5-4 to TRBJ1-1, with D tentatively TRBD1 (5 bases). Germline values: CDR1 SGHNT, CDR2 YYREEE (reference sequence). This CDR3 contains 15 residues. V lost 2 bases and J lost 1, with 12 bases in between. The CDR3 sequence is CASSLSGGENTEAFF. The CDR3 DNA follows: TGTGCCAGCAGCTTATCGGGGGGGGAGAACACTGAAGCTTTCTTT.

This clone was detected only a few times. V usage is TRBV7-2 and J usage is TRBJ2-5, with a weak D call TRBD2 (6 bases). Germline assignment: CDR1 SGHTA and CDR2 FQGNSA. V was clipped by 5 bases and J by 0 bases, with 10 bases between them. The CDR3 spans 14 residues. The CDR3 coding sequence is TGTGCCAGCAGCGTGGGACTCAACCAAGAGACCCAGTACTTC. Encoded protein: CASSVGLNQETQYF.

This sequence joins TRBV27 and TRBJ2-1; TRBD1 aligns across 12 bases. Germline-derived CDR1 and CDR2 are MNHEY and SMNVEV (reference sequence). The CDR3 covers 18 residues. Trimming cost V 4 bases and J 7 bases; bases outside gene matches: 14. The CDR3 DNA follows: TGTGCCAGCAGTTACGGGACAGGGGGCTATAGAACAGGGAATGAGCAGTTCTTC. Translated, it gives CASSYGTGGYRTGNEQFF.

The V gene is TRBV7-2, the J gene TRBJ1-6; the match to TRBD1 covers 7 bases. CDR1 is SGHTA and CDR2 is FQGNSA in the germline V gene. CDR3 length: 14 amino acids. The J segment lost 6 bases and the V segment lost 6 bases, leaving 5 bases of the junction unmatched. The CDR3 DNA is TGTGCCAGCAGAAGACAGGGTAGTAATTCACCCCTCCACTTT. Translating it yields CASRRQGSNSPLHF.

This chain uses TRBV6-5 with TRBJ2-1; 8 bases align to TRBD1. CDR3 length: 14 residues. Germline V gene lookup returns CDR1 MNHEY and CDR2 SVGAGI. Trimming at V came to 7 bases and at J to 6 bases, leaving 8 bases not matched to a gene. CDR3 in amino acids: CASTTPGGRNEQFF. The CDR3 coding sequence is TGTGCCAGCACTACCCCAGGGGGCCGCAATGAGCAGTTCTTC.

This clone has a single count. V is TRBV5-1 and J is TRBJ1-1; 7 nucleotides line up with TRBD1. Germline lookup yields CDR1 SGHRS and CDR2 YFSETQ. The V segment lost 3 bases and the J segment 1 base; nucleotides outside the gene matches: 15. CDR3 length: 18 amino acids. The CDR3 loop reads CASSSLGTSGQTNTEAFF. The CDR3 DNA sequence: TGCGCCAGCAGCTCGTTGGGGACCTCGGGACAGACGAACACTGAAGCTTTCTTT.

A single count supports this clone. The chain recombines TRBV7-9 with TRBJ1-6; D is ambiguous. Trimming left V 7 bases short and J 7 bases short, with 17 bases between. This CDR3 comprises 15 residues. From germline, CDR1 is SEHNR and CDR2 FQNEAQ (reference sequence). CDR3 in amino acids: CASTRDLTGNSPLHF. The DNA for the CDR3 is TGTGCCAGCACCCGAGACTTGACGGGGAATTCACCCCTCCACTTT.

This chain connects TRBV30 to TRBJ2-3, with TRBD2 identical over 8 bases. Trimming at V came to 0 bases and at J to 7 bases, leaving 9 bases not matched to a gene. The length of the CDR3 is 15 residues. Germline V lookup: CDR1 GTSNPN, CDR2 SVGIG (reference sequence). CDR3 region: CAWSVMGGGSHTQYF. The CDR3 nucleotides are TGTGCCTGGAGTGTAATGGGCGGGGGGTCCCATACGCAGTATTTT.

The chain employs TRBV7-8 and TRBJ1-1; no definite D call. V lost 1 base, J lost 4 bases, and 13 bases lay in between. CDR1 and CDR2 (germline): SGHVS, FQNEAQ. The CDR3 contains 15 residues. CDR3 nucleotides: TGTGCCAGCAGCTTAGTCAGGTTTGGTGTCACTGAAGCTTTCTTT. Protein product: CASSLVRFGVTEAFF.

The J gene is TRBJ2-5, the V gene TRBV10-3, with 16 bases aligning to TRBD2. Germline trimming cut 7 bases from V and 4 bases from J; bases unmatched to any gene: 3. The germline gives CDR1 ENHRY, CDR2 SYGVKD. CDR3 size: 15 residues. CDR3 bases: TGTGCCATCAAGGGACTAGCGGGAGGGGTAGAGACCCAGTACTTC. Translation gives CAIKGLAGGVETQYF.

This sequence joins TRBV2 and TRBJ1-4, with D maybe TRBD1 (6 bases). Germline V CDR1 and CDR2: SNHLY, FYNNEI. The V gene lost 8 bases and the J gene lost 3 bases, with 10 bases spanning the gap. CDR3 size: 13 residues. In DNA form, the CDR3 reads TGTGCCAGCCACAGGGCCTCTAATGAAAAACTGTTTTTT. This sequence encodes CASHRASNEKLFF. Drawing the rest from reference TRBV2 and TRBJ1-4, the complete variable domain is EPEVTQTPSHQVTQMGQEVILRCVPISNHLYFYWYRQILGQKVEFLVSFYNNEISEKSEIFDDQFSVERPDGSNFTLKIRSTKLEDSAMYFCASHRASNEKLFFGSGTQLSVL.

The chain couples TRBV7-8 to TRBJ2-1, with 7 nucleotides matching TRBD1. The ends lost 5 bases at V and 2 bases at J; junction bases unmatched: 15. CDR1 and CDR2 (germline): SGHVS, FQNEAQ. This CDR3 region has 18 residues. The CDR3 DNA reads TGTGCCAGCAGCCGAGGGCCGCCCCGACAGGGTCCCTACAATGAGCAGTTCTTC. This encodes CASSRGPPRQGPYNEQFF.

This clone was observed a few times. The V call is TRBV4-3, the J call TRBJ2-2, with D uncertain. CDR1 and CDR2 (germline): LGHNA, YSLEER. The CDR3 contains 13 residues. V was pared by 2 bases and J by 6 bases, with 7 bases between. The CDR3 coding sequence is TGCGCCAGCAGCCAATTTGAGGCCGGGGAGCTGTTTTTT. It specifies CASSQFEAGELFF.

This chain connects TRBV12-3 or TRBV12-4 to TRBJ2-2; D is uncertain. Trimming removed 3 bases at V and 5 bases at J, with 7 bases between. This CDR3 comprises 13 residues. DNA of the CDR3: TGTGCCAGCAGTTTTGAGGTTACCGGGGAGCTGTTTTTT. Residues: CASSFEVTGELFF.

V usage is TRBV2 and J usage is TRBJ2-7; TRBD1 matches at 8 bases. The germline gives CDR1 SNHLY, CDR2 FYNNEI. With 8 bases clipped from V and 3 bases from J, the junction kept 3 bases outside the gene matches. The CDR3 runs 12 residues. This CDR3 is CASQGQVYEQYF. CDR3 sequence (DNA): TGTGCCAGCCAGGGACAGGTCTACGAGCAGTACTTC.

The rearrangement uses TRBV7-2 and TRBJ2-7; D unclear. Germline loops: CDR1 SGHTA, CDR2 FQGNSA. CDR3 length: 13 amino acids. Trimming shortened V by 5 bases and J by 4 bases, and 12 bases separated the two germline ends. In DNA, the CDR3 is TGTGCCAGCAGCCCAAATGGGCCATACGAGCAGTACTTC. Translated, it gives CASSPNGPYEQYF.

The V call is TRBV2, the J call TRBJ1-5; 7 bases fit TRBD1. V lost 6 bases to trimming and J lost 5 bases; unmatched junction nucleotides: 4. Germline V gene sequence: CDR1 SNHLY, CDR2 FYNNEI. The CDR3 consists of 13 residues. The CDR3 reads CASSTDRDQPQHF. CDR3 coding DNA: TGTGCCAGCAGCACTGACAGGGATCAGCCCCAGCATTTT.

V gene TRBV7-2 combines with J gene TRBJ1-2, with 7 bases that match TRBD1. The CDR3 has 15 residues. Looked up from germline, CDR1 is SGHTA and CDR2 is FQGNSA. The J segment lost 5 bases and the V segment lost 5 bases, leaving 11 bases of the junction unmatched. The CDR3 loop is CASSPSGTVYYGYTF. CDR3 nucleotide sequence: TGTGCCAGCAGCCCCAGTGGGACAGTATATTATGGCTACACCTTC.

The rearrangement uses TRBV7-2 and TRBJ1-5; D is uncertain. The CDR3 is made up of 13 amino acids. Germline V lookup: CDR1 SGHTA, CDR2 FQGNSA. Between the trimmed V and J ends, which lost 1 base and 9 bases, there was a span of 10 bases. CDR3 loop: CASSLEGGRPQHF. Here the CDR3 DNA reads TGTGCCAGCAGCTTAGAGGGCGGGAGGCCCCAGCATTTT.

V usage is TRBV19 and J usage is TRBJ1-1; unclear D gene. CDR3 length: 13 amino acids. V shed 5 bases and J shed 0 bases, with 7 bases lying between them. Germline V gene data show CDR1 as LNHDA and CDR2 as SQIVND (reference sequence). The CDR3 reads CASSLSVNTEAFF. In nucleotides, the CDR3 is TGTGCCAGTAGTCTCAGTGTGAACACTGAAGCTTTCTTT.

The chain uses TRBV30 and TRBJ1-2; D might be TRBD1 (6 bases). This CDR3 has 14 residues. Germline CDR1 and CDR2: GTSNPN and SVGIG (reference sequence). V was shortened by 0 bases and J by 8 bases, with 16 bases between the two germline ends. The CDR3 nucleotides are TGTGCCTGGAGTGTACCTCAGGGGAGGGGAGGCTACACCTTC. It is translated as CAWSVPQGRGGYTF.

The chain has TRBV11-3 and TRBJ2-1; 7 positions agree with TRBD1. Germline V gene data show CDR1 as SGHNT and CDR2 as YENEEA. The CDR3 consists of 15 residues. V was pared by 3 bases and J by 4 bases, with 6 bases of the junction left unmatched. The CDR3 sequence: CASSLGQRVYNEQFF. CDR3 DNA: TGTGCCAGCAGCTTGGGACAGAGGGTTTACAATGAGCAGTTCTTC.

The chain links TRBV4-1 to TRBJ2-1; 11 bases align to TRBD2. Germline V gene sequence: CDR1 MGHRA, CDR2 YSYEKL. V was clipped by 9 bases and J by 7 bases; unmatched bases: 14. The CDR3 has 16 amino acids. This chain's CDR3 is CASYWVAGGSRNEQFF. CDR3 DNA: TGCGCCAGTTACTGGGTAGCGGGGGGGTCCCGGAATGAGCAGTTCTTC.